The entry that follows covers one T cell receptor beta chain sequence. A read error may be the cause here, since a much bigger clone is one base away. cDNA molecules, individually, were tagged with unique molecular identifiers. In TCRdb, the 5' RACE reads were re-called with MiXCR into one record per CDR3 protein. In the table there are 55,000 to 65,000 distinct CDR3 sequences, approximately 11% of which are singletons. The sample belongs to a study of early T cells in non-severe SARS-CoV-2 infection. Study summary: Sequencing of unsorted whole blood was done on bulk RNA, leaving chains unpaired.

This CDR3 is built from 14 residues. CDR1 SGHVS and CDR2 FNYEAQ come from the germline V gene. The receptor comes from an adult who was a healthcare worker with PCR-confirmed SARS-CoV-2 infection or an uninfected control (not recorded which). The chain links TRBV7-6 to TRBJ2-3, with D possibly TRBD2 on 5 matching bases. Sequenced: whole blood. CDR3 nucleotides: TGTGCCAACAGCCCCTATTCTAGCTCAGATACGCAGTATTTT. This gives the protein CANSPYSSSDTQYF. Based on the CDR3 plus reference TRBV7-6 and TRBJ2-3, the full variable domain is GAGVSQSPRYKVTKRGQDVALRCDPISGHVSLYWYRQALGQGPEFLTYFNYEAQQDKSGLPNDRFSAERPEGSISTLTIQRTEQRDSAMYRCANSPYSSSDTQYFGPGTRLTVL.